This TCR beta chain was documented in a study of blood T cells in healthy people across ages. Notes on the study in general: The study regarded diversity estimates from one million T cells as underestimates.

Each individual donor underwent a draw of roughly 10 milliliters of peripheral blood. The CDR3 has 12 amino acids. The germline V and J ends were trimmed by 7 bases and 11 bases, with 15 bases remaining between them. The germline CDR1 and CDR2 sequences are GTSNPN and SVGIG (reference sequence). This clonotype was observed a few times. Its matching antigen is unknown. Next came a second PCR, run for about 7 to 12 cycles, which used a sample-barcoded 5' primer along with a J-beta primer mix. Unique molecular identifiers of 12 random nucleotides labeled each cDNA. TCRdb independently ran MiXCR on the 5' RACE reads; one entry per CDR3 protein. Among about 560,000 distinct CDR3 sequences, over 25% were seen once, and the ten largest hold over 3.5%. The sample was also reused in another study, on T cells of mothers and their children. According to that study: Healthy Caucasian mothers, three in number, and their six children were the donors.

The rearrangement uses TRBV30 and TRBJ1-6; unclear D gene. The sequencing input was blood. This sequence originates from a boy aged 2 to 10 in good health. The CDR3 region is CASQRPSAPLHF. In nucleotides, the CDR3 is TGTGCCTCCCAAAGGCCCAGTGCACCCCTCCACTTT.